These 21 T cell receptor beta chains came from one sample sequenced in a study of cytomegalovirus exposure and HLA in healthy donors. Assay: immunoSEQ multiplex PCR; the TCRdb copy retains only in-frame clones and omits some. The sample gives 68,000 or so clones, over 95% of which show up once; under 2.5% is in the top ten. Material: PBMCs. The receptors derive from a young man in good health and CMV-seronegative.

V usage is TRBV13 and J usage is TRBJ2-1, with 7 bases aligning to TRBD1. This CDR3 contains 16 residues. Germline V gene data show CDR1 as PRHDT and CDR2 as FYEKMQ (reference sequence). V lost 4 bases, J lost 4 bases, and 10 bases stayed unmatched. In nucleotides, the CDR3 is TGTGCCAGCAGCTCTAGGGGGCGCCGGCAGTACAATGAGCAGTTCTTC. Amino acid sequence: CASSSRGRRQYNEQFF.

This rearrangement joins TRBV18 to TRBJ1-2, with D maybe TRBD1 (6 bases). V was trimmed by 9 bases and J by 1 base, leaving 9 bases between them. Germline V gene lookup returns CDR1 KGHSH and CDR2 LQKENI. This CDR3 has 12 residues. CDR3 nucleotide sequence: TGTGCCAGTCACAGGGATAACTATGGCTACACCTTC. Translated, it gives CASHRDNYGYTF.

V and J are TRBV6-1 and TRBJ1-1; D possibly corresponds to TRBD1 (5 bases). The CDR3 consists of 11 residues. V lost 5 bases and J 5 bases, leaving 6 bases between the germline ends. The germline gives CDR1 MNHNS, CDR2 SASEGT. The CDR3, as DNA: TGTGCCAGCAGTTACAGGACTGAAGCTTTCTTT. Encoded protein: CASSYRTEAFF.

The rearrangement uses TRBV6-5 and TRBJ2-7; maybe TRBD2 (5 bases). V was clipped by 2 bases and J by 11 bases, with 10 bases between them. The CDR3 has 11 amino acids. Germline V gives CDR1 MNHEY, CDR2 SVGAGI. The CDR3 DNA follows: TGTGCCAGCAGTTACCGTGGAGCGGAGTACTTC. Amino acid sequence: CASSYRGAEYF.

The rearrangement joins TRBV15 to TRBJ1-5; 9 nucleotides match TRBD1. Unmatched junction bases numbered 11, after V lost 5 bases and J lost 6 bases. Germline V gene sequence: CDR1 LNHNV, CDR2 YYDKDF (reference sequence). This CDR3 is 16 amino acids long. The CDR3 loop is CATSPRLQDRGQPQHF. The CDR3 DNA is TGTGCCACCAGCCCCCGCCTCCAGGACAGGGGTCAGCCCCAGCATTTT.

The chain is built from TRBV9 and TRBJ2-3; D ambiguous. V lost 1 base and J 1 base, leaving 10 bases between the germline ends. Germline assignment: CDR1 SGDLS and CDR2 YYNGEE. The CDR3 is 15 residues long. CDR3 bases: TGTGCCAGCAGCGTAAGTCGAACGGGCACAGATACGCAGTATTTT. It codes for CASSVSRTGTDTQYF.

J is TRBJ2-7 and V is TRBV6-5; TRBD2 matches 9 bases. Germline CDR1 and CDR2: MNHEY and SVGAGI. V shed 6 bases, J shed 4 bases, and the junction held 7 bases outside the gene matches. The CDR3 is 14 amino acids. The CDR3 DNA is TGTGCCAGCAGGGCGCGGGAGGGATATTACGAGCAGTACTTC. Its protein is CASRAREGYYEQYF.

V and J are TRBV6-6 and TRBJ2-3; 7 nucleotides agree with TRBD1. CDR1 is MNHNY, CDR2 SVGAGI, per germline (reference sequence). Trimming at V came to 6 bases and at J to 2 bases, leaving 8 bases not matched to a gene. CDR3 length: 15 amino acids. The CDR3 loop reads CASRDGTAHTDTQYF. The CDR3 bases are TGTGCCAGCAGGGACGGGACAGCCCACACAGATACGCAGTATTTT.

The gene calls are TRBV6-5 and TRBJ1-1; D unclear. V gave up 5 bases and J gave up 8 bases, with 9 bases separating them. Per the germline V gene, CDR1 is MNHEY and CDR2 is SVGAGI. This CDR3 is 11 amino acids long. Written as DNA, the CDR3 is TGTGCCAGCAGTCAATACAGAGAAGCTTTCTTT. This gives the protein CASSQYREAFF.

The V call is TRBV9, the J call TRBJ2-1, with 10 bases that match TRBD1. Germline V CDR1 and CDR2: SGDLS, YYNGEE. The V segment lost 3 bases and the J segment 4 bases; nucleotides outside the gene matches: 1. This CDR3 is 14 amino acids long. The CDR3 sequence is CASSGGQGYNEQFF. DNA for the CDR3: TGTGCCAGCAGCGGGGGACAGGGGTACAATGAGCAGTTCTTC.

This chain's CDR3 is CASSFSNRQETQYF. The DNA for the CDR3 is TGTGCCAGCAGTTTTTCTAACCGCCAAGAGACCCAGTACTTC. The gene calls are TRBV27 and TRBJ2-5, with D hard to call. Looked up from germline, CDR1 is MNHEY and CDR2 is SMNVEV (reference sequence). This CDR3 is 14 amino acids long. The ends were cut back, 3 bases at V and 1 base at J, with 9 bases in the middle.

This clone is a singleton in its sample. The chain employs TRBV2 and TRBJ2-2, with D maybe TRBD2 (6 bases). Looked up from germline, CDR1 is SNHLY and CDR2 is FYNNEI. This CDR3 is 16 amino acids long. V gave up 0 bases and J gave up 1 base, with 9 bases separating them. This CDR3 reads CASSEAFGGNTGELFF. CDR3 sequence (DNA): TGTGCCAGCAGTGAAGCGTTCGGGGGGAACACCGGGGAGCTGTTTTTT.

The J gene is TRBJ2-7, the V gene TRBV28, with 7 bases lining up with TRBD1. Germline CDR1 reads MDHEN; CDR2 reads SYDVKM. The V segment lost 6 bases and the J segment 0 bases; nucleotides outside the gene matches: 8. This CDR3 region has 15 residues. The CDR3 sequence: CASRAPGQSSYEQYF. CDR3 coding DNA: TGTGCCAGCAGGGCCCCGGGACAGTCCTCCTACGAGCAGTACTTC. The full variable domain, in which reference TRBV28 and TRBJ2-7 provide the parts outside the CDR3, is DVKVTQSSRYLVKRTGEKVFLECVQDMDHENMFWYRQDPGLGLRLIYFSYDVKMKEKGDIPEGYSVSREKKERFSLILESASTNQTSMYLCASRAPGQSSYEQYFGPGTRLTVT.

This sequence joins TRBV7-3 and TRBJ2-3, with a possible D match to TRBD2 (5 bases). V was clipped by 5 bases and J by 10 bases, with 16 bases between them. This CDR3 has 13 residues. From germline, CDR1 is SGHTA and CDR2 FQGTGA. DNA for the CDR3: TGTGCCAGCAGCCCCCCGGGGTTTCAGGCGCAGTATTTT. Translated, it gives CASSPPGFQAQYF. The full variable domain, its missing parts supplied by reference TRBV7-3 and TRBJ2-3, is GAGVSQTPSNKVTEKGKYVELRCDPISGHTALYWYRQSLGQGPEFLIYFQGTGAADDSGLPNDRFFAVRPEGSVSTLKIQRTERGDSAVYLCASSPPGFQAQYFGPGTRLTVL.

The V call is TRBV18, the J call TRBJ2-6; 8 bases line up with TRBD1. Germline V lookup: CDR1 KGHSH, CDR2 LQKENI. The CDR3 is 17 residues long. J lost 1 base, V lost 5 bases, and 7 bases had no gene match. The CDR3 sequence is CASSDGQGRSGANVLTF. The CDR3 DNA reads TGTGCCAGCTCAGACGGACAGGGAAGGTCTGGGGCCAACGTCCTGACTTTC.

This clone was detected once. The chain has TRBV7-9 and TRBJ1-1; TRBD1 might be the D (5 bases). Trimming took off 4 bases at V and 0 bases at J, with 12 bases between the two ends. This CDR3 is built from 15 residues. Germline V gene sequence: CDR1 SEHNR, CDR2 FQNEAQ (reference sequence). The CDR3 loop reads CASSSPRQMNTEAFF. In DNA form, the CDR3 reads TGTGCCAGCAGCTCCCCCCGACAGATGAACACTGAAGCTTTCTTT.

V and J are TRBV19 and TRBJ2-2, with 14 positions matching TRBD2. The CDR3 is 19 residues long. J was trimmed by 1 base and V by 5 bases; bases with no gene match: 9. In germline, CDR1 is LNHDA, CDR2 SQIVND (reference sequence). DNA for the CDR3: TGTGCCAGTAGTCACCCCGGACTAGCGGGGGGAAAGAACACCGGGGAGCTGTTTTTT. It yields the protein CASSHPGLAGGKNTGELFF.

The V and J genes are TRBV5-6 and TRBJ1-2; TRBD1 matches at 8 bases. The trim removed 3 bases at V and 6 bases at J, leaving 7 bases unmatched. In germline, CDR1 is SGHDT, CDR2 YYEEEE. This CDR3 region has 14 residues. The DNA for the CDR3 is TGTGCCAGCAGCTCGGACAGGGCCACAGATGGCTACACCTTC. It specifies CASSSDRATDGYTF.

The rearrangement uses TRBV6-5 and TRBJ1-1, with a possible D match to TRBD1 (6 bases). There are 14 residues in the CDR3. The germline CDR1 and CDR2 sequences are MNHEY and SVGAGI. Trimming cost V 5 bases and J 0 bases, with 10 bases left between them. CDR3 DNA sequence: TGTGCCAGCAGTGTTGGACAGTTGAACACTGAAGCTTTCTTT. This translates into CASSVGQLNTEAFF.

The chain recombines TRBV27 with TRBJ1-1; tentative D call: TRBD1 (6 bases). The germline gives CDR1 MNHEY, CDR2 SMNVEV (reference sequence). The CDR3 consists of 16 residues. V lost 3 bases and J 1 base, leaving 15 bases between the germline ends. DNA for the CDR3: TGTGCCAGCAGTTTCAGGAAGGGGACACCGAACACTGAAGCTTTCTTT. This translates into CASSFRKGTPNTEAFF.

V gene TRBV2 combines with J gene TRBJ1-5; 11 positions match TRBD1. Germline CDR1 and CDR2: SNHLY and FYNNEI. V lost 5 bases and J lost 7; bases outside the gene matches: 7. The CDR3 is made up of 15 amino acids. The DNA for the CDR3 is TGTGCCAGCAGTCGGACAGGGGGCGAACGACAGCCCCAGCATTTT. It codes for CASSRTGGERQPQHF.